One and the same sample provided the 30 T cell receptor beta chains below, sequenced in a study of early T cells in non-severe SARS-CoV-2 infection. One entry per CDR3 protein results from TCRdb running MiXCR on the 5' RACE reads. The sample lists 50,000 to 60,000 distinct CDR3 sequences, under 15% occurring once. The specimen was whole blood. All receptors come from an adult who was a healthcare worker with PCR-confirmed SARS-CoV-2 infection or an uninfected control (not recorded which).

This chain connects TRBV9 to TRBJ2-1; D is uncertain. The CDR3 contains 12 residues. V shed 3 bases and J shed 7 bases, with 8 bases lying between them. Germline V gene sequence: CDR1 SGDLS, CDR2 YYNGEE. Here the CDR3 reads CASSARRNEQFF. Here the CDR3 DNA reads TGTGCCAGCAGCGCTAGAAGGAATGAGCAGTTCTTC. The variable domain in full, completed from reference TRBV9 and TRBJ2-1, reads DSGVTQTPKHLITATGQRVTLRCSPRSGDLSVYWYQQSLDQGLQFLIQYYNGEERAKGNILERFSAQQFPDLHSELNLSSLELGDSALYFCASSARRNEQFFGPGTRLTVL.

The V and J genes are TRBV29-1 and TRBJ2-1, with 11 bases matching TRBD2. CDR1 SQVTM and CDR2 ANQGSEA come from the germline V gene. V shed 3 bases, J shed 9 bases, and the junction held 10 bases outside the gene matches. This CDR3 spans 15 amino acids. CDR3 sequence: CSVDNGLAGGGEQFF. The DNA of the CDR3 is TGCAGCGTTGATAATGGGCTAGCGGGGGGTGGTGAGCAGTTCTTC.

This chain uses TRBV20-1 with TRBJ2-5; D is ambiguous. Trimming took off 5 bases at V and 5 bases at J, with 21 bases between the two ends. This CDR3 contains 15 residues. Germline V gene lookup returns CDR1 DFQATT and CDR2 SNEGSKA (reference sequence). The CDR3 spells CSARRMTGSLETQYF. DNA of the CDR3: TGCAGTGCTCGGCGTATGACTGGCAGTCTGGAGACCCAGTACTTC.

Ten or more counts support this clonotype. The V gene is TRBV7-9, the J gene TRBJ1-2, with D possibly TRBD1 on 6 matching bases. Germline V gene lookup returns CDR1 SEHNR and CDR2 FQNEAQ (reference sequence). V was pared by 3 bases and J by 9 bases, with 14 bases between. This CDR3 region has 13 residues. CDR3: CASSLGAGASYTF. The CDR3, as DNA: TGTGCCAGCAGCTTGGGGGCAGGGGCTAGCTACACCTTC.

CDR3 sequence: CATSRVAGRVGNEQFF. CDR3 in DNA: TGTGCCACCAGCAGAGTAGCGGGAAGGGTGGGCAATGAGCAGTTCTTC. This chain connects TRBV15 to TRBJ2-1; 8 nucleotides align to TRBD2. Germline-derived CDR1 and CDR2 are LNHNV and YYDKDF (reference sequence). The CDR3 has 16 residues. V gave up 1 base and J gave up 6 bases; unmatched junction bases: 8.

This clonotype turned up a few times. The chain joins TRBV18 to TRBJ2-7, with 7 bases that match TRBD1. The CDR3 has 13 amino acids. The V gene end was trimmed by 4 bases and the J gene end by 2 bases; junction bases not matched to a gene: 2. Per germline, CDR1 KGHSH and CDR2 LQKENI. This chain's CDR3 is CASSRGQTYEQYF. DNA of the CDR3: TGTGCCAGCTCACGGGGACAGACCTACGAGCAGTACTTC.

This clonotype appeared many times. The chain recombines TRBV11-1 with TRBJ2-1; 11 bases map to TRBD1. The CDR3 consists of 19 residues. CDR1 SGHAT and CDR2 FQDESV come from the germline V gene (reference sequence). Trimming took 5 bases from V and 2 from J; bases not matched to a gene: 14. The CDR3 DNA is TGTGCCAGCAGCCAGGTGGGACAGGGGGAACTGATCGCCTACAATGAGCAGTTCTTC. This sequence encodes CASSQVGQGELIAYNEQFF.

The chain has TRBV7-6 and TRBJ1-3; tentatively, D is TRBD1 (5 bases). CDR3 length: 14 amino acids. V was trimmed by 3 bases and J by 2 bases, leaving 8 bases between them. CDR1 is SGHVS, CDR2 FNYEAQ, per germline. CDR3 amino acids: CASSLSGTGNTIYF. CDR3 coding DNA: TGTGCCAGCAGCTTGTCAGGGACTGGAAACACCATATATTTT.

The CDR3 coding sequence is TGTGCCACCAGCAGAGTATTGGGGGGGACGCGAGACACTGAAGCTTTCTTT. Translated: CATSRVLGGTRDTEAFF. The chain has TRBV15 and TRBJ1-1; possible D gene TRBD1, 5 bases. Trimming cost V 1 base and J 3 bases, with 18 bases left between them. Germline lookup yields CDR1 LNHNV and CDR2 YYDKDF (reference sequence). The CDR3 is 17 residues long.

The chain couples TRBV29-1 to TRBJ1-1; TRBD1 agrees at 7 bases. The trim removed 5 bases at V and 4 bases at J, leaving 7 bases unmatched. Germline CDR1 and CDR2: SQVTM and ANQGSEA. The CDR3 has 13 amino acids. The CDR3 sequence: CSVWRGLGTEAFF. DNA for the CDR3: TGCAGCGTTTGGAGGGGGCTGGGCACTGAAGCTTTCTTT.

With regard to this clonotype: A much larger clone differs from this one at a single base, so this may be a read error. The CDR3: CSAGDNLFTETQYF. CDR3 coding DNA: TGCAGTGCTGGGGACAACTTATTTACGGAGACCCAGTACTTC. The rearrangement uses TRBV20-1 and TRBJ2-5; D is perhaps TRBD1 (6 bases). CDR3 length: 14 residues. Germline assignment: CDR1 DFQATT and CDR2 SNEGSKA (reference sequence). The V end lost 5 bases, the J end lost 5 bases, and 18 bases lay between the germline ends.

This clonotype was observed a few times. This chain connects TRBV19 to TRBJ2-5, with 11 bases identical to TRBD2. The ends lost 1 base at V and 2 bases at J; junction bases unmatched: 3. Germline CDR1 reads LNHDA; CDR2 reads SQIVND (reference sequence). The CDR3 loop spans 16 amino acids. The CDR3 sequence: CASSIGLAGGQETQYF. CDR3 sequence (DNA): TGTGCCAGTAGTATAGGGCTAGCGGGGGGACAAGAGACCCAGTACTTC.

The J gene is TRBJ1-5, the V gene TRBV10-1; D is unresolved. V lost 8 bases to trimming and J lost 1 base, with 9 bases between them. The germline V gene has CDR1 WNHNN and CDR2 SYGVQD (reference sequence). CDR3 length: 13 amino acids. CDR3 sequence (DNA): TGCGCCAGCCAAGAGGCCAGCAATCAGCCCCAGCATTTT. Amino acids: CASQEASNQPQHF.

This clonotype occurred many times. For the CDR3, the DNA is TGTGCCAGCAATAGCTACGAGCAGTACTTC. It encodes CASNSYEQYF. This sequence joins TRBV6-1 and TRBJ2-7; D gene uncertain. The CDR3 is 10 residues long. Trimming cost V 7 bases and J 3 bases, with 4 bases left between them. Germline CDR1 MNHNS, CDR2 SASEGT.

The gene calls are TRBV6-2 or TRBV6-3 and TRBJ2-2; D is undetermined. The CDR3 totals 16 residues. Looked up from germline, CDR1 is MNHEY and CDR2 is SVGEGT. V lost 2 bases, J lost 1 base, and 11 bases lay in between. CDR3 coding DNA: TGTGCCAGCAGTTACCGTCCCCCCCTGAACACCGGGGAGCTGTTTTTT. Encoded protein: CASSYRPPLNTGELFF.

V usage is TRBV7-9 and J usage is TRBJ1-3; the D is unclear. Trimming pared 4 bases from V and 0 bases from J, leaving 13 bases between. The CDR3 consists of 16 residues. CDR1 SEHNR and CDR2 FQNEAQ come from the germline V gene (reference sequence). The CDR3 nucleotides read TGTGCCAGCAGCTCACATTCTCTGAGCTCTGGAAACACCATATATTTT. It specifies CASSSHSLSSGNTIYF. The entire variable domain, with the rest obtained from reference TRBV7-9 and TRBJ1-3, is as follows: DTGVSQNPRHKITKRGQNVTFRCDPISEHNRLYWYRQTLGQGPEFLTYFQNEAQLEKSRLLSDRFSAERPKGSFSTLEIQRTEQGDSAMYLCASSSHSLSSGNTIYFGEGSWLTVV.

V gene TRBV21-1 combines with J gene TRBJ2-2. TRBV21-1 is assigned pseudogene status. The CDR3 consists of 12 residues. CDR3 DNA: TGTGCCAGCAGCAAACTAGCCGGGGAGCTGTTTTTT. Translation: CASSKLAGELFF.

The rearrangement joins TRBV7-9 to TRBJ2-1; 7 nucleotides match TRBD2. Germline assignment: CDR1 SEHNR and CDR2 FQNEAQ (reference sequence). The CDR3 sequence is 17 residues long. V trimming: 5 bases; J trimming: 0 bases; junction bases outside the gene matches: 10. The CDR3 coding sequence is TGTGCCAGCAGCCCGCACCTACTAGCGTCCTCCTACAATGAGCAGTTCTTC. Amino acids: CASSPHLLASSYNEQFF.

About this clonotype: This clone may be a read error of a much larger clone one base away. The gene calls are TRBV6-2 or TRBV6-3 and TRBJ2-2; TRBD1 is a possible D gene (6 bases). The germline V and J ends were trimmed by 5 bases and 3 bases, with 13 bases remaining between them. The CDR3 extends over 15 amino acids. In germline, CDR1 is MNHEY, CDR2 SVGEGT. CDR3 protein: CASSRPHRDTGELFF. The CDR3 nucleotides are TGTGCCAGCAGTAGACCCCACAGGGACACCGGGGAGCTGTTTTTT.

This clonotype was found many times. This chain links TRBV12-3 or TRBV12-4 with TRBJ2-1; 9 nucleotides line up with TRBD1. V gave up 6 bases and J gave up 7 bases; unmatched junction bases: 10. The CDR3 runs 15 residues. For the CDR3, the DNA is TGTGCCAGCAGCCCTACAGGGGGCCTGGGGAATGAGCAGTTCTTC. This sequence encodes CASSPTGGLGNEQFF.

The chain is built from TRBV7-2 and TRBJ1-5; 8 nucleotides match TRBD1. CDR3 length: 16 amino acids. Germline V CDR1 and CDR2: SGHTA, FQGNSA. With V trimmed by 1 base and J by 1 base, 3 bases remained unmatched. CDR3 DNA sequence: TGTGCCAGCAGCTTAGGGACAGGGAGGAGCAATCAGCCCCAGCATTTT. Its protein is CASSLGTGRSNQPQHF. Full variable domain (missing parts from reference TRBV7-2 and TRBJ1-5): GAGVSQSPSNKVTEKGKDVELRCDPISGHTALYWYRQSLGQGLEFLIYFQGNSAPDKSGLPSDRFSAERTGGSVSTLTIQRTQQEDSAVYLCASSLGTGRSNQPQHFGDGTRLSIL.

This clonotype showed up many times. V usage is TRBV29-1 and J usage is TRBJ1-5; no clear D. Germline CDR1 is SQVTM and CDR2 is ANQGSEA. Trimming stripped 4 bases from V and 4 bases from J, with 11 bases between. CDR3 length: 13 residues. CDR3 in DNA: TGCAGCGTTGGGGGTTACGGAAATCAGCCCCAGCATTTT. It translates to CSVGGYGNQPQHF.

This clonotype was picked up many times. V and J are TRBV29-1 and TRBJ1-2; 9 nucleotides align to TRBD1. Germline-derived CDR1 and CDR2 are SQVTM and ANQGSEA. The CDR3 is 16 residues long. The ends lost 0 bases at V and 4 bases at J; junction bases unmatched: 9. This CDR3 is CSVEDREDRGGYGYTF. The CDR3 coding sequence is TGCAGCGTTGAAGACCGGGAGGACAGGGGAGGCTATGGCTACACCTTC.

The gene calls are TRBV18 and TRBJ1-1, with a weak D call TRBD1 (6 bases). V was clipped by 5 bases and J by 0 bases, with 13 bases between them. Germline loops: CDR1 KGHSH, CDR2 LQKENI. The CDR3 sequence is 15 residues long. This CDR3 reads CASSALQGMNTEAFF. The CDR3 region has the DNA TGTGCCAGCTCAGCACTTCAGGGGATGAACACTGAAGCTTTCTTT.

This clonotype has just a few counts. This sequence joins TRBV10-3 and TRBJ2-5; possibly TRBD1 or TRBD2 for D (6 bases each). The CDR3 has 16 amino acids. The germline V gene has CDR1 ENHRY and CDR2 SYGVKD. V lost 1 base and J 2 bases, leaving 14 bases between the germline ends. The CDR3 reads CAISEFYGGPQETQYF. CDR3 nucleotides: TGTGCCATCAGTGAGTTTTACGGGGGCCCTCAAGAGACCCAGTACTTC.

This clonotype was observed at least ten times. This rearrangement joins TRBV20-1 to TRBJ1-2; a possible D gene is TRBD1 (5 bases). V was clipped by 6 bases and J by 0 bases, with 14 bases between them. Germline V gene data show CDR1 as DFQATT and CDR2 as SNEGSKA (reference sequence). CDR3 length: 14 residues. The CDR3 sequence: CSAGTVSANYGYTF. CDR3 sequence (DNA): TGCAGTGCCGGGACGGTATCGGCTAACTATGGCTACACCTTC.

This clonotype is medium-sized (0.01 to 0.1%) by share. The chain joins TRBV12-3 or TRBV12-4 to TRBJ2-1, with 7 bases identical to TRBD1. The CDR3 totals 14 residues. Losses at the gene ends were 2 bases for V and 6 bases for J; bases not matched to a gene: 4. CDR3 DNA sequence: TGTGCCAGCAGTTTAAGGGGGCTGGTCAATGAGCAGTTCTTC. It codes for CASSLRGLVNEQFF.

This clonotype was picked up a small number of times. This rearrangement joins TRBV10-1 to TRBJ2-1; D is possibly TRBD2 (5 bases). Germline CDR1 reads WNHNN; CDR2 reads SYGVQD (reference sequence). The V end lost 3 bases, the J end lost 0 bases, and 21 bases lay between the germline ends. The CDR3 totals 19 residues. CDR3: CASSDGLRAASGSYNEQFF. The CDR3 nucleotides read TGCGCCAGCAGTGACGGACTGCGAGCGGCCTCCGGCTCCTACAATGAGCAGTTCTTC.

This clonotype appeared a few times. In DNA form, the CDR3 reads TGTGCCAGCAGTCCCATTGGGGGACTCGGTCAGCCCCAGCATTTT. Translation: CASSPIGGLGQPQHF. The chain combines TRBV5-5 with TRBJ1-5; D might be TRBD1 (5 bases). Per the germline V gene, CDR1 is SGHKS and CDR2 is YYEKEE (reference sequence). The CDR3 is 15 residues long. Trimming left V 5 bases short and J 6 bases short, with 18 bases between.

This clonotype came up many times. This sequence joins TRBV5-4 and TRBJ2-2, with TRBD2 matching over 13 bases. Germline assignment: CDR1 SGHNT and CDR2 YYREEE (reference sequence). Trimming cost V 4 bases and J 5 bases; bases outside gene matches: 5. The CDR3 length is 16 residues. CDR3 DNA: TGTGCCAGCAGCCCCCCGGGACTAGCGGGGACCGGGGAGCTGTTTTTT. Its protein product is CASSPPGLAGTGELFF.